The 13 T cell receptor beta chains below all came from one sample that was sequenced in a study of blood T cell repertoires in COVID-19. Generated by immunoSEQ multiplex PCR, the TCRdb table keeps only in-frame clones and is missing some. This sample has hundreds of thousands of clones; roughly 89% occur once, and the top ten carry around 1.4%. Sequenced: peripheral blood. These receptors all come from a woman in her 30s with active or convalescent COVID-19.

The chain has TRBV14 and TRBJ2-1; TRBD2 matches at 7 bases. V lost 0 bases and J lost 10; bases outside the gene matches: 3. The CDR3 covers 13 residues. Germline V gives CDR1 SGHDN, CDR2 FVKESK. CDR3 DNA: TGTGCCAGCAGCCAAGATATGGGGGGGGAGCAGTTCTTC. Protein sequence: CASSQDMGGEQFF.

The chain recombines TRBV7-9 with TRBJ2-2; tentative D call: TRBD1 (7 bases). V dropped 2 bases and J dropped 3 bases, with 10 bases sitting between them. The length of the CDR3 is 15 residues. CDR1 is SEHNR and CDR2 is FQNEAQ in the germline V gene (reference sequence). The chain's CDR3 is CASSLCRGDTGELFF. The CDR3 region has the DNA TGTGCCAGCAGCTTATGCAGGGGGGACACCGGGGAGCTGTTTTTT.

The V gene is TRBV11-2, the J gene TRBJ2-3; 8 bases match TRBD2. The CDR3 has 15 residues. V dropped 5 bases and J dropped 0; count of bases not matched to a gene: 4. Germline V CDR1 and CDR2: SGHAT, FQNNGV. CDR3 sequence (DNA): TGTGCCAGCAGCGAACTAGCGGCTAGCACAGATACGCAGTATTTT. Its translation is CASSELAASTDTQYF.

The gene calls are TRBV19 and TRBJ1-2; 9 bases are a match to TRBD1. Germline loops: CDR1 LNHDA, CDR2 SQIVND (reference sequence). CDR3 size: 18 residues. V lost 3 bases to trimming and J lost 2 bases; unmatched junction nucleotides: 13. The CDR3 DNA is TGTGCCAGTAGTATTTTGAAAAAAGGACAGGGGCCCAACTATGGCTACACCTTC. It specifies CASSILKKGQGPNYGYTF. The variable domain in full, completed from reference TRBV19 and TRBJ1-2, reads DGGITQSPKYLFRKEGQNVTLSCEQNLNHDAMYWYRQDPGQGLRLIYYSQIVNDFQKGDIAEGYSVSREKKESFPLTVTSAQKNPTAFYLCASSILKKGQGPNYGYTFGSGTRLTVV.

This clone has just a few counts. Other nucleotide sequences in the sample specify the same CDR3. This chain links TRBV7-9 with TRBJ1-1; D remains unclear. The CDR3 spans 13 residues. Trimming took 2 bases from V and 4 from J, leaving 8 bases between them. In germline, CDR1 is SEHNR, CDR2 FQNEAQ (reference sequence). The CDR3 bases are TGTGCCAGCAGCTTAACGGGTGGCACTGAAGCTTTCTTT. This encodes CASSLTGGTEAFF.

This clone has a handful of counts. The chain employs TRBV19 and TRBJ1-2; TRBD1 might be the D (5 bases). The CDR3 is made up of 16 amino acids. Germline V gene lookup returns CDR1 LNHDA and CDR2 SQIVND (reference sequence). V lost 10 bases and J 2 bases, leaving 23 bases between the germline ends. Written as DNA, the CDR3 is TGTGCCACCACACCAGATGGGGGGGTGAAAAACTATGGCTACACCTTC. It is translated as CATTPDGGVKNYGYTF. Filled out from reference TRBV19 and TRBJ1-2, the complete variable domain reads DGGITQSPKYLFRKEGQNVTLSCEQNLNHDAMYWYRQDPGQGLRLIYYSQIVNDFQKGDIAEGYSVSREKKESFPLTVTSAQKNPTAFYLCATTPDGGVKNYGYTFGSGTRLTVV.

This clone was observed once. The chain carries TRBV27 and TRBJ1-5; TRBD1 matches 9 bases. This CDR3 has 17 amino acids. Germline CDR1 MNHEY, CDR2 SMNVEV (reference sequence). Germline trimming cut 5 bases from V and 0 bases from J; bases unmatched to any gene: 8. CDR3 region: CASSRQGGPVSNQPQHF. CDR3 sequence (DNA): TGTGCCAGCAGTCGACAGGGGGGCCCCGTTAGCAATCAGCCCCAGCATTTT.

The chain carries TRBV7-2 and TRBJ1-5; maybe TRBD1 (5 bases). Germline V gene data show CDR1 as SGHTA and CDR2 as FQGNSA. CDR3 length: 16 amino acids. V was cut by 1 base and J by 5 bases, with 15 bases left in between. The CDR3 here is CASSLEVWGPDQPQHF. The CDR3 DNA sequence: TGTGCCAGCAGCTTAGAAGTTTGGGGCCCCGATCAGCCCCAGCATTTT.

The rearrangement uses TRBV7-6 and TRBJ1-3, with D possibly TRBD1 on 6 matching bases. This CDR3 comprises 15 residues. The germline V gene encodes CDR1 SGHVS and CDR2 FNYEAQ. V was cut by 5 bases and J by 4 bases, with 15 bases left in between. The CDR3: CASSPPRDTGNTIYF. Written as DNA, the CDR3 is TGTGCCAGCAGCCCCCCCCGGGACACGGGAAACACCATATATTTT.

V and J are TRBV5-8 and TRBJ1-1; 9 nucleotides agree with TRBD1. Germline V gene lookup returns CDR1 SGHTS and CDR2 YDEGEE. Trimming removed 3 bases from V and 1 base from J; junction bases left unmatched: 1. CDR3 size: 14 residues. The CDR3, as DNA: TGTGCCAGCAGCTCGGACAGGGGGAACACTGAAGCTTTCTTT. This sequence encodes CASSSDRGNTEAFF. The entire variable domain, with the rest obtained from reference TRBV5-8 and TRBJ1-1, is as follows: EAGVTQSPTHLIKTRGQQATLRCSPISGHTSVYWYQQALGLGLQFLLWYDEGEERNRGNFPPRFSGRQFPNYSSELNVNALELEDSALYLCASSSDRGNTEAFFGQGTRLTVV.

V usage is TRBV9 and J usage is TRBJ1-3; D gene ambiguous. Germline V gene lookup returns CDR1 SGDLS and CDR2 YYNGEE. V lost 4 bases and J 2 bases, leaving 22 bases between the germline ends. The CDR3 loop spans 18 amino acids. CDR3 DNA sequence: TGTGCCAGCAGCCCCCACCCGGCGCGAGGGTACCCTGGAAACACCATATATTTT. Amino acid sequence: CASSPHPARGYPGNTIYF.

The count of this clone is one. The chain links TRBV4-1 to TRBJ2-3; TRBD2 agrees at 12 bases. CDR1 is MGHRA and CDR2 is YSYEKL in the germline V gene. The CDR3 consists of 18 residues. The V gene end was trimmed by 2 bases and the J gene end by 0 bases; junction bases not matched to a gene: 6. The CDR3 is CASSQTRLAGASTDTQYF. The CDR3, as DNA: TGCGCCAGCAGCCAAACAAGACTAGCGGGGGCCAGCACAGATACGCAGTATTTT.

The V and J genes are TRBV6-1 and TRBJ2-2; no definite D call. Germline V lookup: CDR1 MNHNS, CDR2 SASEGT. CDR3 length equals 15 residues. Trimming removed 3 bases from V and 2 bases from J, with 10 bases in between. CDR3 coding DNA: TGTGCCAGCAGTGAGTTTGACTTCAACACCGGGGAGCTGTTTTTT. Translated: CASSEFDFNTGELFF.